Below, 31 T cell receptor beta chains from the same sample are listed, as sequenced in a study of CD8 T cells in ankylosing spondylitis. Overall study results and limits: A TCR beta motif of 8 or 9 highly homologous variants appeared characteristic of ankylosing spondylitis blood.

TCRdb called the 5' RACE reads again in MiXCR, with one record for every CDR3 protein. The sample contains almost 400,000 distinct CDR3 sequences, about 20% of which appear only once. No antigen is known for these receptors. Specimen: blood, either unsorted or a sorted T cell fraction (not recorded which). These receptors were collected from a male donor with ankylosing spondylitis.

This clonotype was picked up a small number of times. The chain has TRBV7-8 and TRBJ2-2, with D tentatively TRBD2 (6 bases). The germline V and J ends were trimmed by 2 bases and 1 base, with 11 bases remaining between them. The CDR3 is 16 amino acids. Germline V CDR1 and CDR2: SGHVS, FQNEAQ. CDR3 bases: TGTGCCAGCAGCTTATATGAGGGAGGGAACACCGGGGAGCTGTTTTTT. Protein: CASSLYEGGNTGELFF.

This chain connects TRBV12-3 or TRBV12-4 to TRBJ2-7, with D hard to call. V was shortened by 5 bases and J by 6 bases, with 11 bases between the two germline ends. The CDR3 consists of 12 residues. In DNA, the CDR3 is TGTGCCAGCAGTCACCTCTGGGCCGAGCAGTACTTC. Translation gives CASSHLWAEQYF.

This clonotype was seen a few times. This chain joins TRBV7-2 and TRBJ1-2; perhaps TRBD1 as D (5 bases). CDR1 is SGHTA, CDR2 FQGNSA, per germline. The CDR3 runs 15 residues. Trimming removed 6 bases at V and 2 bases at J, with 16 bases between. The CDR3 loop is CASRPTGTANYGYTF. The CDR3, as DNA: TGTGCCAGCAGACCTACCGGGACGGCCAACTATGGCTACACCTTC.

Comments on this clonotype: Sequence at one end of the junction differs from germline and may be a read error. The chain combines TRBV30 with TRBJ2-2; a weak D match, TRBD2 (5 bases). CDR3 length: 12 residues. CDR1 and CDR2 from the germline V gene are GTSNPN and SVGIG (reference sequence). This CDR3 reads CARRMNTGELFF. The CDR3 DNA sequence: TGTGCCAGGAGGATGAACACCGGGGAGCTGTTTTTT.

Only one count was recorded for this clonotype. V is TRBV20-1 and J is TRBJ2-7, with 12 bases matching TRBD2. The CDR3 is made up of 15 amino acids. Unmatched junction bases numbered 6, after V lost 6 bases and J lost 0 bases. Germline V gene lookup returns CDR1 DFQATT and CDR2 SNEGSKA (reference sequence). As DNA, the CDR3 is TGCAGTGCGCTAGGACTAGCGGGACTCTCCTACGAGCAGTACTTC. As protein: CSALGLAGLSYEQYF.

This chain connects TRBV30 to TRBJ2-7; 10 bases agree with TRBD2. After removal of 4 bases from V and 4 bases from J, the junction contained 7 bases not matched to a gene. This CDR3 is 14 amino acids long. Germline loops: CDR1 GTSNPN, CDR2 SVGIG (reference sequence). This CDR3 is CAWKKSTSGYEQYF. DNA of the CDR3: TGTGCCTGGAAGAAGTCGACTAGCGGGTACGAGCAGTACTTC.

This chain uses TRBV5-6 with TRBJ2-7; D gene uncertain. V was shortened by 5 bases and J by 7 bases, with 13 bases between the two germline ends. The CDR3 is made up of 12 amino acids. In germline, CDR1 is SGHDT, CDR2 YYEEEE. The CDR3 region is CASSLGNREQYF. For the CDR3, the DNA is TGTGCCAGCAGTTTAGGCAATAGGGAGCAGTACTTC.

The rearrangement joins TRBV5-8 to TRBJ2-2, with TRBD1 matching 8 bases. V shed 1 base, J shed 6 bases, and the junction held 11 bases outside the gene matches. Germline CDR1 reads SGHTS; CDR2 reads YDEGEE. The CDR3 consists of 17 residues. The CDR3 sequence is CASSLYQGAVVPGELFF. The CDR3 nucleotides read TGTGCCAGCAGCTTGTATCAGGGGGCGGTGGTCCCCGGGGAGCTGTTTTTT.

The chain combines TRBV6-2 or TRBV6-3 with TRBJ2-3; a weak D match, TRBD2 (6 bases). The CDR3 has 15 amino acids. Trimming took off 4 bases at V and 1 base at J, with 12 bases between the two ends. Looked up from germline, CDR1 is MNHEY and CDR2 is SVGEGT. The CDR3 sequence: CASSSGLQRTDTQYF. CDR3 nucleotides: TGTGCCAGCAGTTCGGGACTTCAGCGCACAGATACGCAGTATTTT.

V and J are TRBV9 and TRBJ2-2, with D possibly being TRBD2 (5 bases). Germline-derived CDR1 and CDR2 are SGDLS and YYNGEE. The germline V and J ends were trimmed by 3 bases and 6 bases, with 18 bases remaining between them. The CDR3 is made up of 16 amino acids. CDR3 in amino acids: CASSGIYKTTPGELFF. The CDR3 DNA reads TGTGCCAGCAGCGGCATTTATAAGACTACACCCGGGGAGCTGTTTTTT. Supplemented by reference TRBV9 and TRBJ2-2, the full variable domain reads DSGVTQTPKHLITATGQRVTLRCSPRSGDLSVYWYQQSLDQGLQFLIQYYNGEERAKGNILERFSAQQFPDLHSELNLSSLELGDSALYFCASSGIYKTTPGELFFGEGSRLTVL.

J is TRBJ1-4 and V is TRBV28; 8 bases match TRBD1. The J segment lost 7 bases and the V segment lost 4 bases, leaving 8 bases of the junction unmatched. This CDR3 has 15 residues. Germline CDR1 MDHEN, CDR2 SYDVKM. The CDR3 region is CASSSGQAGREKLFF. CDR3 sequence (DNA): TGTGCCAGCAGTTCGGGACAGGCTGGGCGTGAAAAACTGTTTTTT.

This clonotype has only a few counts. The V and J genes are TRBV28 and TRBJ2-7, with D unclear. The germline CDR1 and CDR2 sequences are MDHEN and SYDVKM. V lost 6 bases, J lost 5 bases, and 8 bases lay in between. This CDR3 is built from 11 residues. The CDR3 is CASRRTHEQYF. CDR3 sequence (DNA): TGTGCCAGCAGACGTACACACGAGCAGTACTTC.

A few counts support this clonotype. The gene calls are TRBV19 and TRBJ2-1; D is undetermined. The CDR3 sequence is 15 residues long. Germline-derived CDR1 and CDR2 are LNHDA and SQIVND (reference sequence). V dropped 6 bases and J dropped 1 base, with 13 bases sitting between them. The CDR3 is CASSYFRRSYNEQFF. For the CDR3, the DNA is TGTGCCAGTAGCTATTTTAGGAGATCCTACAATGAGCAGTTCTTC.

This clonotype came up a few times. The chain links TRBV6-2 or TRBV6-3 to TRBJ1-5; 7 bases line up with TRBD1. Looked up from germline, CDR1 is MNHEY and CDR2 is SVGEGT. V dropped 6 bases and J dropped 5; count of bases not matched to a gene: 4. CDR3 length: 13 amino acids. DNA for the CDR3: TGTGCCAGCAGGGGACAGTTCCATCAGCCCCAGCATTTT. This translates into CASRGQFHQPQHF.

The V call is TRBV9, the J call TRBJ2-3; D possibly corresponds to TRBD1 (5 bases). Trimming stripped 9 bases from V and 2 bases from J, with 22 bases between. The length of the CDR3 is 16 residues. CDR1 and CDR2 from the germline V gene are SGDLS and YYNGEE. The CDR3 nucleotides read TGTGCCAAGGGGCCGTTTAGGGGCGGCTTCACAGATACGCAGTATTTT. As protein: CAKGPFRGGFTDTQYF.

The J gene is TRBJ1-5, the V gene TRBV2; TRBD1 matches at 11 bases. Germline V gene data show CDR1 as SNHLY and CDR2 as FYNNEI. The CDR3 is made up of 16 amino acids. V gave up 6 bases and J gave up 6 bases; unmatched junction bases: 10. CDR3 loop: CASSQNGQGAAQPQHF. In DNA form, the CDR3 reads TGTGCCAGCAGCCAGAACGGACAGGGGGCTGCTCAGCCCCAGCATTTT.

This clonotype showed up just a few times. V is TRBV20-1 and J is TRBJ1-6, with D possibly matching TRBD1 (5 bases). Trimming took 6 bases from V and 10 from J, leaving 16 bases between them. Germline V lookup: CDR1 DFQATT, CDR2 SNEGSKA (reference sequence). The CDR3 spans 13 residues. As DNA, the CDR3 is TGCAGTGCCGGGGGGACTGTAACATCACCCCTCCACTTT. It codes for CSAGGTVTSPLHF.

The V gene is TRBV15, the J gene TRBJ2-6; D may be TRBD2 (6 bases). Germline V CDR1 and CDR2: LNHNV, YYDKDF (reference sequence). The V end was cut by 1 base, the J end by 4 bases, with 17 bases between. There are 18 residues in the CDR3. CDR3 DNA: TGTGCCACCAGCAGAGGGGACTCCCACCTTGGAGGGGCCAACGTCCTGACTTTC. It is translated as CATSRGDSHLGGANVLTF.

This clonotype was found many times. This chain uses TRBV13 with TRBJ2-7; the match to TRBD1 covers 9 bases. This CDR3 spans 19 amino acids. V shed 0 bases and J 1 base; nucleotides not matched to a gene: 13. Germline-derived CDR1 and CDR2 are PRHDT and FYEKMQ (reference sequence). CDR3 bases: TGTGCCAGCAGCTTAGGCCTCCAGTGGGTCGGGACAGGGTCCTACGAGCAGTACTTC. Protein: CASSLGLQWVGTGSYEQYF.

The gene calls are TRBV28 and TRBJ2-3; TRBD2 matches 12 bases. The V gene end was trimmed by 6 bases and the J gene end by 4 bases; junction bases not matched to a gene: 11. The CDR3 loop spans 17 amino acids. CDR1 is MDHEN and CDR2 is SYDVKM in the germline V gene. DNA for the CDR3: TGTGCCAGCAGATTGGCTAGCGGGAGGGCCGAGGCAGATACGCAGTATTTT. Encoded protein: CASRLASGRAEADTQYF.

The CDR3 DNA follows: TGTGCCAGCAGTGTTGGCGAGTATAATTCACCCCTCCACTTT. It translates to CASSVGEYNSPLHF. The rearrangement joins TRBV6-1 to TRBJ1-6; D not resolved. Trimming removed 4 bases from V and 4 bases from J, with 8 bases in between. This CDR3 has 14 residues. The germline gives CDR1 MNHNS, CDR2 SASEGT.

The chain is built from TRBV4-2 and TRBJ2-2; D not resolved. The CDR3 runs to 18 residues. Trimming pared 0 bases from V and 0 bases from J, leaving 14 bases between. Germline lookup yields CDR1 LGHNA and CDR2 YNFKEQ. The CDR3 DNA reads TGTGCCAGCAGCCAAGAACCCGGAACACTCGCGAACACCGGGGAGCTGTTTTTT. Its protein product is CASSQEPGTLANTGELFF.

This clonotype was counted once. The chain recombines TRBV4-2 with TRBJ1-3; D is unclear. Trimming removed 0 bases at V and 0 bases at J, with 6 bases between. The CDR3 totals 15 residues. Germline V gene lookup returns CDR1 LGHNA and CDR2 YNFKEQ. This CDR3 reads CASSQDYGSGNTIYF. The CDR3 DNA reads as TGTGCCAGCAGCCAAGATTACGGCTCTGGAAACACCATATATTTT.

The rearrangement links TRBV6-2 or TRBV6-3 to TRBJ2-7; D may be TRBD1 (6 bases). In germline, CDR1 is MNHEY, CDR2 SVGEGT. The CDR3 contains 14 residues. The V gene lost 6 bases and the J gene lost 5 bases, with 17 bases spanning the gap. CDR3: CASSVTGNANEQYF. The DNA of the CDR3 is TGTGCCAGCAGCGTGACAGGAAATGCAAACGAGCAGTACTTC.

The rearrangement uses TRBV5-1 and TRBJ2-5, with 7 bases identical to TRBD1. The germline CDR1 and CDR2 sequences are SGHRS and YFSETQ. The CDR3 extends over 15 amino acids. After removal of 5 bases from V and 4 bases from J, the junction contained 11 bases not matched to a gene. CDR3 region: CASRGQALLAETQYF. CDR3 nucleotide sequence: TGCGCCAGCAGAGGACAGGCGTTGCTTGCAGAGACCCAGTACTTC.

The chain recombines TRBV29-1 with TRBJ2-7; a weak D match, TRBD1 (5 bases). Trimming removed 2 bases from V and 2 bases from J, with 10 bases in between. This CDR3 has 13 residues. The germline V gene has CDR1 SQVTM and CDR2 ANQGSEA. The CDR3 DNA sequence: TGCAGCGTTGAAATCCAGGGTACCTACGAGCAGTACTTC. Translation: CSVEIQGTYEQYF.

This clonotype occurred a few times. This chain connects TRBV7-9 to TRBJ2-1, with TRBD1 identical over 7 bases. The CDR3 covers 14 residues. Germline lookup yields CDR1 SEHNR and CDR2 FQNEAQ (reference sequence). The J segment lost 7 bases and the V segment lost 6 bases, leaving 9 bases of the junction unmatched. CDR3 sequence (DNA): TGTGCCAGCAGTCTTACAGGGGTATGGAATGAGCAGTTCTTC. Translated: CASSLTGVWNEQFF.

This clonotype was detected only a few times. The gene calls are TRBV20-1 and TRBJ2-1; 15 bases are shared with TRBD2. Trimming took 6 bases from V and 4 from J; bases not matched to a gene: 10. Looked up from germline, CDR1 is DFQATT and CDR2 is SNEGSKA (reference sequence). The CDR3 runs to 17 residues. Here the CDR3 DNA reads TGCAGTGCGCAACCAGGACTAGCGGGAGGGTCATACAATGAGCAGTTCTTC. Protein product: CSAQPGLAGGSYNEQFF.

V gene TRBV6-5 combines with J gene TRBJ2-3, with 9 bases matching TRBD1. The germline gives CDR1 MNHEY, CDR2 SVGAGI. This CDR3 contains 17 residues. Trimming cost V 0 bases and J 4 bases; bases outside gene matches: 8. The DNA for the CDR3 is TGTGCCAGCAGTTACTCAACCGGGACAGGGAACGCAGATACGCAGTATTTT. The encoded protein is CASSYSTGTGNADTQYF.

This clonotype appeared a few times. The rearrangement uses TRBV29-1 and TRBJ2-1, with a possible D match to TRBD1 (6 bases). This CDR3 spans 13 amino acids. Germline V gene data show CDR1 as SQVTM and CDR2 as ANQGSEA. Between the trimmed V and J ends, which lost 7 bases and 4 bases, there was a span of 14 bases. The CDR3 DNA sequence: TGCAGCGGCGGACAGAGACCTTACAATGAGCAGTTCTTC. Translation: CSGGQRPYNEQFF.

The CDR3 region has the DNA TGCAGTGCGCAAAACCCGGGACTAGCGGGTTCTCTAGCCAAAAACATTCAGTACTTC. It codes for CSAQNPGLAGSLAKNIQYF. The rearrangement joins TRBV20-1 to TRBJ2-4; 12 positions agree with TRBD2. Looked up from germline, CDR1 is DFQATT and CDR2 is SNEGSKA (reference sequence). This CDR3 has 19 residues. After removal of 6 bases from V and 0 bases from J, the junction contained 15 bases not matched to a gene.